This T cell receptor beta chain was found in a study of shared clonotypes between healthy human individuals. Methods used by the authors: ImmunoSEQ gave junction-only sequences without quality scores, so filtering differed. TCRdb keeps only in-frame clones here, not all; method: immunoSEQ multiplex PCR. The V and J calls and clone size come from that table; D and trimming were worked out from the DNA. The sample lists 2 million to 3 million clones, approximately 90% occurring once. Trimming at V came to 0 bases and at J to 0 bases, leaving 5 bases not matched to a gene. CDR1 and CDR2 from the germline V gene are SGHDN and FVKESK. This CDR3 region has 17 residues.

Input material: naive CD4+ T cells sorted from blood. Subset meaning: CD45RA+ positively selected. The chain uses TRBV14 and TRBJ2-1, with 7 bases fitting TRBD2. The origin of this receptor is a man aged 18 to 30 in good health. CDR3: CASSQEVAGFSYNEQFF. CDR3 sequence (DNA): TGTGCCAGCAGCCAAGAGGTAGCGGGCTTCTCCTACAATGAGCAGTTCTTC.